Listed here is a single TCR beta chain. Antigen unknown. This record belongs to a study of cytomegalovirus exposure and HLA in healthy donors. At the level of the study: Across more than 350 genotyped donors, more than 75% landed in the Caucasian-associated ancestry cluster. Study observations and caveats: Certain sequence variants were highly shared and formed a cluster, and this cluster was likely a sequencing artifact. Both high specificity and high sensitivity reportedly marked the classifier's diagnosis of cytomegalovirus status.

The CDR3 spans 15 residues. Germline V gene sequence: CDR1 SGHTS, CDR2 YDEGEE. V gave up 1 base and J gave up 1 base, with 11 bases separating them. Primers for the PCR totalled 60 Vbeta and 13 Jbeta. In the original workflow: Later work found approximately 87 million unique TCR beta chains, with 10 million to 14 million shared. TCRdb's table, derived via immunoSEQ multiplex PCR, lists solely in-frame clones and lacks some. V and J calls and clone size follow that table, whereas D and trimming were derived from the DNA. This sample has about 70,000 clones, with 74% found just once. The specimen was PBMCs. This chain links TRBV5-8 with TRBJ1-1, with D maybe TRBD1 (5 bases). The clonotype was recovered from a human donor in good health. In DNA form, the CDR3 reads TGTGCCAGCAGCTTGCAGGGCGGGGGGAACACTGAAGCTTTCTTT. Its protein is CASSLQGGGNTEAFF. The whole variable domain, remainder taken from reference TRBV5-8 and TRBJ1-1, is EAGVTQSPTHLIKTRGQQATLRCSPISGHTSVYWYQQALGLGLQFLLWYDEGEERNRGNFPPRFSGRQFPNYSSELNVNALELEDSALYLCASSLQGGGNTEAFFGQGTRLTVV.